This paragraph reports one T cell receptor (beta chain). This clonotype was counted a few times. It has no known antigen specificity. At one end the junction does not follow the germline gene, possibly because of a read error. From the cysteine up to the phenylalanine, the CDR3 has a length of 11 residues. Only CDR3 DNA remains: 33 bases, in frame from the first base. CDR1 and CDR2 are read off the germline V gene as SNHLY and FYNNEI. The data are from a study of T cells in Graves' hyperthyroidism and ophthalmopathy (dated by TCRdb to between 2018 and 2021). With respect to the entire study: Peripheral blood samples were taken at initial diagnosis, before any treatment was given. The 80 to 100 discovery patients were randomly divided into training and test sets at a 7:3 ratio. After blood sampling, hyperthyroidism patients were treated with methimazole at a starting dose of 30 mg daily, and ophthalmopathy patients were treated with high-dose intravenous methylprednisolone. Prospective prediction of ophthalmopathy was tested in an independent validation cohort of fewer than 20 hyperthyroidism patients and 17 patients who later progressed to ophthalmopathy. The study also compared thyroid tissue and blood T-cell repertoires from roughly six Graves' hyperthyroidism patients. TCR V-J signatures able to tell the groups apart were searched for in a discovery cohort of approximately 95 patients, of whom around 43 had Graves' ophthalmopathy and around 58 had stable Graves' hyperthyroidism. The paper describes TCR Vbeta CDR3 sequencing of 130 to 150 peripheral blood samples, made up of around 41 ophthalmopathy patients, some 76 hyperthyroidism patients and around 17 progressor patients.

Overall results and qualifications from the work: Most expanded thyroid clonotypes (frequency above 0.001) were also detected in blood, a finding suggesting that blood repertoires may reflect thyroid immune responses. In validation, the model predicted progression to ophthalmopathy a median of about 6.8 months before onset, with roughly 70% sensitivity and roughly 72% specificity. A model built on a 13 V-J signature distinguished ophthalmopathy from stable hyperthyroidism, reaching around 90% sensitivity and about 81% specificity in cross-validation and 80%/75% in testing. No statistical method was used to fix the sample size in advance, and group allocation was not hidden from the investigators.

A patient counted as having stable Graves' hyperthyroidism if no progression to ophthalmopathy occurred over 18 months of follow-up. Hyperthyroidism patients were aged 18 to 65 years and newly diagnosed, with disease duration of less than 2 months. Exclusion was applied to patients with uncontrolled infections, other autoimmune diseases, pregnancy or lactation. Clinical symptoms, serum thyroxine and TRAb, thyroid ultrasound, and orbital computed tomography formed the basis for the diagnoses. Ficoll-Paque density gradient centrifugation was used to isolate PBMCs from about 10 ml of fresh peripheral blood. Total RNA was extracted using Trizol reagent, and RNA quality was assessed on an Agilent 2100 Bioanalyzer. The TCR beta CDR3 regions were amplified from the RNA transcripts. For the first round of RT-PCR on the TCR CDR3, the HTBI primer set was used together with the Qiagen OneStep RT-PCR kit. A second multiplex PCR round built the libraries, followed by size selection and purification. Libraries were sequenced paired-end with 100 bp reads on an Illumina HiSeq2000. The original pipeline was this. SOAPnuke was used to process the raw data, with reads discarded if the reads contained adapters or uncalled bases, had a mean Phred below 15, or lacked an exact constant-primer or identifier match. High-quality paired reads were merged using COPE v1.2.5, and each unique nucleotide sequence was defined as a clonotype. Clonotypes were aligned to IMGT TRBV, TRBD and TRBJ reference segments using MiTCR v1.1. The analysis included only V-J combinations with a frequency above 0.0001, which together covered around 99% of the repertoires. The TCS score was defined as the ratio of F50 (clonal expansion) to E x V (chaos), calculated using BLOSUM62-based TCRdist between CDR3 peptides within each V-J. Welch's t-statistics and random forest reduced around 510 V-J features to 10 to 15, which were used in a naive Bayes classifier (R e1071). Using fastp trimming at Q25 and MiXCR clonotype assembly, TCRdb reanalyzed the public sequencing data and kept in-frame beta chains. Rows merge per CDR3 protein into single entries with the most common DNA and genes. V and J calls and clone size were set by TCRdb, not the authors. The table for this sample lists approximately 520,000 distinct CDR3 sequences; less than 25% of them were counted only once. Around 27% of the sample goes to the ten largest clones.

The chain is made from TRBV2 and TRBJ2-5, with 8 bases in between that match TRBD1. The sequenced sample was blood. This receptor was obtained from a man younger than 30 with Graves' hyperthyroidism. The DNA sequence is given as TGTGCCAGCAGGGGGGGACAGGTCTCTGACTTC. Translated, it reads CASRGGQVSDF.